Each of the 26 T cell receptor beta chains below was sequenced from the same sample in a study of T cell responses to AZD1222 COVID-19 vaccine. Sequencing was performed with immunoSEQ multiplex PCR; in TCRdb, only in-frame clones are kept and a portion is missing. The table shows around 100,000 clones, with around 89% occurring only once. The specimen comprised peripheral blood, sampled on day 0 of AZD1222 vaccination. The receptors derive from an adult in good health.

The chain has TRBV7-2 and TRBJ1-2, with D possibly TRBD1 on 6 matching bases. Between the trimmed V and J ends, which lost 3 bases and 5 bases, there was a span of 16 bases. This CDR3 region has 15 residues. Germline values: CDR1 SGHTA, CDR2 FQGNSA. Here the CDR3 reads CASSFIQGAPYGYTF. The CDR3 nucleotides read TGTGCCAGCAGCTTTATACAGGGTGCACCATATGGCTACACCTTC.

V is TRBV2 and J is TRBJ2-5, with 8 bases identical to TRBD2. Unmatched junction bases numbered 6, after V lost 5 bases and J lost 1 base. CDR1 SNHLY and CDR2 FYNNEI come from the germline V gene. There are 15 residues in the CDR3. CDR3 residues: CASSPGLEFQETQYF. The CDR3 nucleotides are TGTGCCAGCAGTCCGGGACTAGAGTTCCAAGAGACCCAGTACTTC.

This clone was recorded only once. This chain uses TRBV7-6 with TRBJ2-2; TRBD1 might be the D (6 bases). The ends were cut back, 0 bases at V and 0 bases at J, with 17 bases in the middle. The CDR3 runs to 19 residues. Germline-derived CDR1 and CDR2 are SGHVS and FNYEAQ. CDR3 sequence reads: CASSLALDRSFANTGELFF. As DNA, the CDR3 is TGTGCCAGCAGCTTAGCCCTGGACAGATCTTTCGCGAACACCGGGGAGCTGTTTTTT.

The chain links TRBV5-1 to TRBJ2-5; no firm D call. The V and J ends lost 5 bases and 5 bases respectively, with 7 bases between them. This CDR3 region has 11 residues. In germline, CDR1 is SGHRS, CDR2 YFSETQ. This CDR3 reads CASRERETQYF. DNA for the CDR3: TGCGCCAGCAGGGAACGTGAGACCCAGTACTTC.

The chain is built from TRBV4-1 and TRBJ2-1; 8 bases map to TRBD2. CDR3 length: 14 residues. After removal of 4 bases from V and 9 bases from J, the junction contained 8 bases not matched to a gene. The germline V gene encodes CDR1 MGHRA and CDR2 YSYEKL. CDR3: CASSRSSGTGEQFF. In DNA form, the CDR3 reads TGCGCCAGCAGCCGGAGTAGCGGGACGGGTGAGCAGTTCTTC.

CDR3 protein: CASSPSALSKGGYTF. The CDR3 bases are TGTGCCAGCAGTCCATCGGCTCTATCCAAGGGTGGCTACACCTTC. V is TRBV28 and J is TRBJ1-2; D is ambiguous. Trimming pared 5 bases from V and 7 bases from J, leaving 20 bases between. This CDR3 region has 15 residues. The germline V gene has CDR1 MDHEN and CDR2 SYDVKM.

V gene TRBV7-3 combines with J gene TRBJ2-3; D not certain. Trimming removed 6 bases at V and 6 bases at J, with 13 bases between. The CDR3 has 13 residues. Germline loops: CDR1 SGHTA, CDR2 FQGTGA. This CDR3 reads CASSKSAGDTQYF. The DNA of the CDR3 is TGTGCCAGCAGTAAATCGGCTGGGGATACGCAGTATTTT.

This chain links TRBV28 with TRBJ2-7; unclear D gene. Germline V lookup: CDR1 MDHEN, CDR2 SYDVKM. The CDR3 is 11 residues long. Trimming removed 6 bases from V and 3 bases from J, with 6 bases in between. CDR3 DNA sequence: TGTGCCAGCAGCGCTTACTACGAGCAGTACTTC. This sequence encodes CASSAYYEQYF.

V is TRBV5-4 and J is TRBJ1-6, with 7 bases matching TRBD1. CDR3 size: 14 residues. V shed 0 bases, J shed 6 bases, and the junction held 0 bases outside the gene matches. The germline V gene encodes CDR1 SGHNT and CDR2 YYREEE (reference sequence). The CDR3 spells CASSLGQGNSPLHF. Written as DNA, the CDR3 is TGTGCCAGCAGCTTGGGACAGGGTAATTCACCCCTCCACTTT.

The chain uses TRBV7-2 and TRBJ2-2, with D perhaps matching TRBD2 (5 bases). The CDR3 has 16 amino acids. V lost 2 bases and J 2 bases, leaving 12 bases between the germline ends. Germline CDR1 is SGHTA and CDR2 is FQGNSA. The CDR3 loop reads CASSLRASSNTGELFF. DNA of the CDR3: TGTGCCAGCAGCTTAAGAGCTAGCTCTAACACCGGGGAGCTGTTTTTT.

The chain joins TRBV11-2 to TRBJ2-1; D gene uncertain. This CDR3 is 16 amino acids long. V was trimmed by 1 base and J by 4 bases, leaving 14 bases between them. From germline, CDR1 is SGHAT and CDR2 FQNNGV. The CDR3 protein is CASSLVRSRGYNEQFF. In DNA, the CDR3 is TGTGCCAGCAGCTTAGTTAGGTCCCGAGGTTACAATGAGCAGTTCTTC.

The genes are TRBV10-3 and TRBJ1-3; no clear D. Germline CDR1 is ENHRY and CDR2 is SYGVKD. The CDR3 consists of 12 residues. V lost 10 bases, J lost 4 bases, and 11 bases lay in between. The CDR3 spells CASRSPGNTIYF. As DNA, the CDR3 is TGTGCCAGCAGGTCACCAGGAAACACCATATATTTT.

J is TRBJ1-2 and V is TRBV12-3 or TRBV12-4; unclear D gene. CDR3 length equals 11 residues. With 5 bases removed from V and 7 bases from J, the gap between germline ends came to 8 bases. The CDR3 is CASSKGRGYTF. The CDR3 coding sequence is TGTGCCAGCAGTAAAGGGCGTGGCTACACCTTC.

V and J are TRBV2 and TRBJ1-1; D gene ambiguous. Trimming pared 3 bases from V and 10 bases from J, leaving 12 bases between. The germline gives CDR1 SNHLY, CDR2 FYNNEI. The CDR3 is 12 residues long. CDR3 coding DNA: TGTGCCAGCAGTGAGGTTATTCTGCCAGCTTTCTTT. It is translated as CASSEVILPAFF. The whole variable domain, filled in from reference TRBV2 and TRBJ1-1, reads EPEVTQTPSHQVTQMGQEVILRCVPISNHLYFYWYRQILGQKVEFLVSFYNNEISEKSEIFDDQFSVERPDGSNFTLKIRSTKLEDSAMYFCASSEVILPAFFGQGTRLTVV.

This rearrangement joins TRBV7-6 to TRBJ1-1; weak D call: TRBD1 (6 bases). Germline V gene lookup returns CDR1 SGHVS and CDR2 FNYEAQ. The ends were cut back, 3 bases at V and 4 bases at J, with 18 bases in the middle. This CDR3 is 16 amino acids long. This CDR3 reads CASSLVAGQSSTEAFF. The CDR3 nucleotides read TGTGCCAGCAGCTTGGTAGCAGGACAGTCGAGCACTGAAGCTTTCTTT.

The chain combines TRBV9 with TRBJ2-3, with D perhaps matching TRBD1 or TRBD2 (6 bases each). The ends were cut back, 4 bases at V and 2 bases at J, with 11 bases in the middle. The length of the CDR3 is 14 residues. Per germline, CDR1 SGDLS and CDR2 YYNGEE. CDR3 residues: CASSPGDFTDTQYF. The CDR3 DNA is TGTGCCAGCAGCCCAGGGGACTTCACAGATACGCAGTATTTT.

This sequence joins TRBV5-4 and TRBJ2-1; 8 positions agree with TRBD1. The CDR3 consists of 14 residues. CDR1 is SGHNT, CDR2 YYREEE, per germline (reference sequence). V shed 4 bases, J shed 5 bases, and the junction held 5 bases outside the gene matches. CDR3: CASSRGQGHNEQFF. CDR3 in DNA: TGTGCCAGCAGCCGTGGACAGGGCCACAATGAGCAGTTCTTC. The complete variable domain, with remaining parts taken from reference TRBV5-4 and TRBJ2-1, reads ETGVTQSPTHLIKTRGQQVTLRCSSQSGHNTVSWYQQALGQGPQFIFQYYREEENGRGNFPPRFSGLQFPNYSSELNVNALELDDSALYLCASSRGQGHNEQFFGPGTRLTVL.

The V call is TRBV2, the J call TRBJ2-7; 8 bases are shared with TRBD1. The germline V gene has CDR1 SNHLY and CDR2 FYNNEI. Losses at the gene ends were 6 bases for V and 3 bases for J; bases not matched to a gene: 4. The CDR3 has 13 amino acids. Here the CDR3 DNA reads TGTGCCAGCAGCCAGGGACAGGACTACGAGCAGTACTTC. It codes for CASSQGQDYEQYF.

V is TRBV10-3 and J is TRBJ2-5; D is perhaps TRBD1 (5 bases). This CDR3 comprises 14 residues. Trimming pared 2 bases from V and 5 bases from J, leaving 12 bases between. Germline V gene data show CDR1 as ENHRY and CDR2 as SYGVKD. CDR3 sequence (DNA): TGTGCCATCAGTGAGCCAGGGTCTTGGGAGACCCAGTACTTC. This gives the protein CAISEPGSWETQYF.

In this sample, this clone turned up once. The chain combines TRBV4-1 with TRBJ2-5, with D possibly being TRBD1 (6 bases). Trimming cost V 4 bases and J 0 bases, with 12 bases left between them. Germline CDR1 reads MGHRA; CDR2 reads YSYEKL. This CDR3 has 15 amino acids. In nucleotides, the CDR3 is TGCGCCAGCAGCCCAGGGGTATTGTACCAAGAGACCCAGTACTTC. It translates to CASSPGVLYQETQYF.

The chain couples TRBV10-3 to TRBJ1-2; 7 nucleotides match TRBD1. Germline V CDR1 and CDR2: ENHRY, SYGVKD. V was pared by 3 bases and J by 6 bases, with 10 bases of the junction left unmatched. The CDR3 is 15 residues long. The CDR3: CAISEPRQGSNGYTF. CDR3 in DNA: TGTGCCATCAGTGAACCCCGACAGGGATCGAATGGCTACACCTTC.

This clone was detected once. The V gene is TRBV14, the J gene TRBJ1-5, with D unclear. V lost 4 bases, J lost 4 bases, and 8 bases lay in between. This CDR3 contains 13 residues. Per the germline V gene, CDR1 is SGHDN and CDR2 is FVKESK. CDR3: CASSRGGNQPQHF. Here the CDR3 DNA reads TGTGCCAGCAGCCGGGGTGGTAATCAGCCCCAGCATTTT.

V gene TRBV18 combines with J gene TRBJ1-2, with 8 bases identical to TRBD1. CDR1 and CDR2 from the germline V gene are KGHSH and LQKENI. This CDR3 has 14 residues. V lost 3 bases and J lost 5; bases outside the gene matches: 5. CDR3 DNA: TGTGCCAGCTCACCTCCAGGGGGCGGTTATGGCTACACCTTC. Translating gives CASSPPGGGYGYTF.

The CDR3 bases are TGTGCCACCAGCAGGGTCGGTTCGGGCGGGGAAAAACTGTTTTTT. It codes for CATSRVGSGGEKLFF. The rearrangement joins TRBV15 to TRBJ1-4, with unresolved D. The CDR3 length is 15 residues. Per germline, CDR1 LNHNV and CDR2 YYDKDF (reference sequence). The germline V and J ends were trimmed by 3 bases and 8 bases, with 16 bases remaining between them. The whole variable domain, filled in from reference TRBV15 and TRBJ1-4, reads DAMVIQNPRYQVTQFGKPVTLSCSQTLNHNVMYWYQQKSSQAPKLLFHYYDKDFNNEADTPDNFQSRRPNTSFCFLDIRSPGLGDTAMYLCATSRVGSGGEKLFFGSGTQLSVL.

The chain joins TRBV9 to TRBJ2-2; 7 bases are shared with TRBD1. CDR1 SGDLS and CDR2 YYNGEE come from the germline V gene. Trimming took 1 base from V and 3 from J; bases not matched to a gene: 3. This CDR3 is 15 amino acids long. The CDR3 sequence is CASSVRGLDTGELFF. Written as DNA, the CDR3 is TGTGCCAGCAGCGTAAGGGGGCTGGACACCGGGGAGCTGTTTTTT.

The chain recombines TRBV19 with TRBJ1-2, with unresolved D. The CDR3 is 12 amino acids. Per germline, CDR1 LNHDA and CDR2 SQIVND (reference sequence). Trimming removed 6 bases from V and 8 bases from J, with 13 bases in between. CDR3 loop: CASRSGSRGYTF. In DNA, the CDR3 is TGTGCCAGTAGGTCGGGGTCCAGGGGCTACACCTTC.